This is a list of T cell receptor beta chains from one sample in a study of regulatory T cells in long-lasting Graves disease. TCRdb itself ran the multiplex PCR reads through MiXCR, one entry per CDR3 protein. Among about 620,000 distinct CDR3 sequences listed, around 17% were seen once. The sample was also linked to a second study, of T cells in Graves' hyperthyroidism and ophthalmopathy.

The material was peripheral blood mononuclear cells (PBMCs), obtained at new diagnosis, from a patient treated with antithyroid drugs. The receptors were sampled from a woman aged 25-40 years with Graves disease. Both conserved end residues are part of each CDR3. The order of the fields is V gene, J gene, clone size, D gene, CDR3 protein, CDR3 DNA. D genes are given only for firm matches. Where a row states a size, it is once, few, many or the class of an expanded clone; other rows omit it.

TRBV4-2	TRBJ2-3	once	-	CASSQGASGAKDTQYF	TGTGCCAGCAGCCAAGGGGCGTCGGGAGCTAAAGATACGCAGTATTTT
TRBV15	TRBJ2-7	many	-	CATSRDLTGTLFYEQYF	TGTGCCACCAGCAGAGATCTTACAGGTACTTTATTCTACGAGCAGTACTTC
TRBV7-9	TRBJ1-4	many	-	CASSFIQGTNEKLFF	TGTGCCAGCAGCTTCATACAGGGAACTAATGAAAAACTGTTTTTT
TRBV7-9	TRBJ2-3	-	TRBD1	CASSLSPTGAGGTDTQYF	TGTGCCAGCAGCTTAAGTCCCACAGGGGCTGGTGGCACAGATACGCAGTATTTT
TRBV6-5	TRBJ2-6	many	-	CASSSRGAGANVLTF	TGTGCCAGCAGTTCCCGGGGCGCTGGGGCCAACGTCCTGACTTTC
TRBV2	TRBJ2-3	many	-	CASITFGTDTQYF	TGTGCCAGCATCACGTTTGGCACAGATACGCAGTATTTT
TRBV12-3/TRBV12-4	TRBJ2-1	many	-	CASSLGFNEQFF	TGTGCCAGCAGTCTCGGATTTAATGAGCAGTTCTTC
TRBV20-1	TRBJ2-1	-	TRBD2	CSASFWLAGYNEQFF	TGCAGTGCTAGTTTTTGGCTAGCGGGTTACAATGAGCAGTTCTTC
TRBV6-4	TRBJ1-5	-	TRBD1	CASGTRTGDRGGQPQHF	TGTGCCAGCGGAACCAGGACAGGGGACAGAGGTGGTCAGCCCCAGCATTTT
TRBV2	TRBJ1-5	-	-	CASSSQEGRPQHF	TGTGCCAGCAGCTCCCAGGAGGGCCGGCCCCAGCATTTT
TRBV5-6	TRBJ1-2	many	-	CASSLARSYGYTF	TGTGCCAGCAGCTTGGCCAGGTCCTATGGCTACACCTTC
TRBV7-8	TRBJ2-7	many	-	CASSSAGARSDEQYF	TGTGCCAGCAGCTCCGCGGGGGCGCGGTCGGACGAGCAGTACTTC
TRBV6-1	TRBJ1-1	many	-	CASRDVGQTLIEAFF	TGTGCCAGCAGGGACGTTGGACAAACCCTAATTGAAGCTTTCTTT
TRBV7-2	TRBJ1-5	many	-	CASSFLVEGPQHF	TGTGCCAGCAGCTTTTTGGTGGAGGGGCCCCAGCATTTT
TRBV24-1	TRBJ2-7	-	-	CATSDLGGQYF	TGTGCCACCAGTGATTTGGGGGGGCAGTACTTC
TRBV28	TRBJ2-7	many	-	CASRRQAGAGEQYF	TGTGCCAGCAGGAGACAGGCGGGCGCGGGCGAGCAGTACTTC
TRBV20-1	TRBJ1-4	few	-	CSARRVGAGEKLFF	TGCAGTGCTAGGCGCGTAGGGGCGGGTGAAAAACTGTTTTTT
TRBV4-1	TRBJ1-5	few	-	CASSQEAGPPNQPQHF	TGCGCCAGCAGCCAAGAAGCAGGGCCTCCGAATCAGCCCCAGCATTTT
TRBV24-1	TRBJ2-7	many	-	CATSLGPLGVYEQYF	TGTGCCACCAGTTTGGGACCCTTGGGGGTCTACGAGCAGTACTTC
TRBV7-8	TRBJ2-7	few	TRBD2	CASSRLTLSGSTHEQYF	TGTGCCAGCAGCCGCTTGACCCTTAGCGGGAGTACCCACGAGCAGTACTTC
TRBV20-1	TRBJ2-5	-	-	CSAMPTSGAYQETQYF	TGCAGTGCTATGCCGACTAGTGGGGCGTACCAAGAGACCCAGTACTTC
TRBV12-5	TRBJ2-5	many	-	CASGLETAGETQYF	TGTGCTAGTGGTTTGGAGACCGCCGGGGAGACCCAGTACTTC
TRBV7-9	TRBJ2-1	-	TRBD2	CASSTSGRANEQFF	TGTGCCAGCAGCACTAGCGGGAGGGCCAATGAGCAGTTCTTC
TRBV15	TRBJ2-2	-	-	CATSREWATGELFF	TGTGCCACCAGCAGAGAGTGGGCCACCGGGGAGCTGTTTTTT
TRBV12-3/TRBV12-4	TRBJ2-1	-	TRBD1	CASSFKGASRAYNEQFF	TGTGCCAGCAGTTTTAAGGGGGCTAGCCGAGCCTACAATGAGCAGTTCTTC
TRBV6-1	TRBJ1-5	few	-	CASRTRGGYQPQHF	TGTGCCAGCAGGACCCGGGGGGGTTACCAGCCCCAGCATTTT
TRBV18	TRBJ1-2	-	-	CASSPFQGSSDGYTF	TGTGCCAGCTCACCATTCCAAGGTAGTAGTGATGGCTACACCTTC
TRBV19	TRBJ1-5	few	TRBD1	CASTDDRGPNQPQHF	TGTGCCAGTACAGATGACAGGGGGCCCAATCAGCCCCAGCATTTT
TRBV7-9	TRBJ2-1	many	TRBD2	CASSPGFKRERVSVDEQFF	TGTGCCAGCAGCCCAGGATTCAAGCGGGAGCGGGTTTCGGTGGATGAGCAGTTCTTC
TRBV7-9	TRBJ2-2	-	-	CASSLPPTGANTGELFF	TGTGCCAGCAGCTTACCCCCGACAGGAGCGAACACCGGGGAGCTGTTTTTT
TRBV7-9	TRBJ2-7	many	-	CASSPSTVIDEQYF	TGTGCCAGCAGCCCCTCGACGGTCATAGACGAGCAGTACTTC
TRBV5-1	TRBJ1-1	many	-	CASSLMTGMNTEAFF	TGCGCCAGCAGCTTGATGACAGGTATGAACACTGAAGCTTTCTTT
TRBV9	TRBJ1-2	many	-	CASSVDSFYGYTF	TGTGCCAGCAGCGTAGACAGCTTCTATGGCTACACCTTC
TRBV30	TRBJ2-5	many	-	CAWNSNQETQYF	TGTGCCTGGAACAGTAACCAAGAGACCCAGTACTTC
TRBV5-1	TRBJ2-2	many	TRBD1	CASSWDRGNTGELFF	TGCGCCAGCAGCTGGGACAGGGGGAACACCGGGGAGCTGTTTTTT
TRBV7-3	TRBJ1-2	-	TRBD1	CASSPGQGNNYGYTF	TGTGCCAGCAGTCCGGGACAGGGAAATAACTATGGCTACACCTTC
TRBV7-6	TRBJ1-2	-	TRBD1	CASSPGPDRSGGYTF	TGTGCCAGCAGCCCCGGTCCGGACAGGTCCGGGGGCTACACCTTC